This T cell receptor (beta chain) was profiled in a study of neurological immune-mediated disorders. Time point here: longitudinal time-point 1 (baseline). In Maryland, USA, blood bank volunteers were the healthy controls. By 5'RACE with 10-nucleotide random UMIs, the cDNA was made. TCRdb analysed the 5' RACE reads with MiXCR anew, one entry per CDR3 protein. The sample consists of approximately 70,000 distinct CDR3 sequences, roughly a tenth of them appearing once. This clonotype was detected many times. Antigen: not known. Study-wide points: Multiple sclerosis, the disease with the least TCR clonal expansion, fell below healthy controls, whereas HTLV-1-associated myelopathy showed the most. Expanded clones shared no identical CDR3 amino acid sequences across subjects, which suggested private TCR-beta repertoires in all groups.

CDR1 and CDR2 from the germline V gene are MNHEY and SVGAGI. Trimming removed 7 bases from V and 11 bases from J, with 11 bases in between. The CDR3 extends over 10 amino acids. The chain is built from TRBV6-5 and TRBJ1-1; no definite D call. The specimen sequenced was PBMCs. The receptor comes from a man aged 25-45 years in good health. The DNA for the CDR3 is TGTGCCAGCACGGCCGGACGGGCTTTCTTT. Residues: CASTAGRAFF.